The 13 T cell receptor beta chains below were found in one sample sequenced in a study of Ad26.COV2.S vaccination and SARS-CoV-2 variants. Treatment denoted: roughly 20 received Ad26.COV2.S at low or high dose, single or two shots; 5 received placebo; per-sample allocation not given. The samples were gathered on day 63 after the first injection of vaccine or placebo. This table comes from immunoSEQ multiplex PCR, and its TCRdb copy is limited to in-frame clones, with some not included. The table has hundreds of thousands of clones, approximately 90% seen once. Sequences were derived from peripheral blood, sampled in a trial of Ad26.COV2.S vaccine versus placebo. These receptors were collected from a person between 18 and 65 years old who received the Ad26.COV2.S COVID-19 vaccine or a placebo.

This chain connects TRBV28 to TRBJ1-1; 8 bases match TRBD1. This CDR3 is 13 amino acids long. J was trimmed by 8 bases and V by 6 bases; bases with no gene match: 8. Germline lookup yields CDR1 MDHEN and CDR2 SYDVKM. CDR3 residues: CASSDQWTGEAFF. The CDR3 DNA is TGTGCCAGCAGCGACCAATGGACAGGGGAAGCTTTCTTT.

The chain is built from TRBV10-3 and TRBJ2-7; D remains ambiguous. The CDR3 is 11 residues long. CDR1 and CDR2 from the germline V gene are ENHRY and SYGVKD. The V and J ends lost 3 bases and 3 bases respectively, with 3 bases between them. The DNA for the CDR3 is TGTGCCATCAGTGATATCTACGAGCAGTACTTC. It yields the protein CAISDIYEQYF.

The rearrangement links TRBV4-3 to TRBJ2-3; unclear D gene. The CDR3 totals 15 residues. Trimming took off 0 bases at V and 1 base at J, with 8 bases between the two ends. Looked up from germline, CDR1 is LGHNA and CDR2 is YSLEER. CDR3 bases: TGCGCCAGCAGCCAAGATTCGGACGGCACAGATACGCAGTATTTT. This sequence encodes CASSQDSDGTDTQYF.

The genes are TRBV6-2 or TRBV6-3 and TRBJ1-2, with D possibly TRBD1 on 5 matching bases. From germline, CDR1 is MNHEY and CDR2 SVGEGT. This CDR3 region has 13 residues. The V gene lost 3 bases and the J gene lost 6 bases, with 11 bases spanning the gap. CDR3 loop: CASSYGGSDGYTF. In DNA form, the CDR3 reads TGTGCCAGCAGTTATGGGGGGAGTGATGGCTACACCTTC.

In this sample, this clone turned up once. This chain links TRBV5-1 with TRBJ2-7; D is unclear. The V gene lost 0 bases and the J gene lost 1 base, with 14 bases spanning the gap. Germline assignment: CDR1 SGHRS and CDR2 YFSETQ. This CDR3 spans 16 amino acids. This chain's CDR3 is CASSLASLDGSYEQYF. The CDR3 DNA sequence: TGCGCCAGCAGCTTGGCCAGCTTAGACGGATCCTACGAGCAGTACTTC.

The chain has TRBV9 and TRBJ2-3, with 14 nucleotides matching TRBD2. The V gene end was trimmed by 3 bases and the J gene end by 2 bases; junction bases not matched to a gene: 5. Germline CDR1 reads SGDLS; CDR2 reads YYNGEE. The CDR3 loop spans 17 amino acids. The CDR3 DNA follows: TGTGCCAGCAGCGCGGGACTAGCGGGGGCCTTCACAGATACGCAGTATTTT. Translating gives CASSAGLAGAFTDTQYF.

This chain joins TRBV20-1 and TRBJ2-5; D might be TRBD1 (5 bases). Germline V gene lookup returns CDR1 DFQATT and CDR2 SNEGSKA (reference sequence). The CDR3 runs to 13 residues. V was clipped by 3 bases and J by 3 bases, with 11 bases between them. CDR3 loop: CSASRGYKETQYF. In DNA, the CDR3 is TGCAGTGCTAGTAGGGGTTATAAAGAGACCCAGTACTTC.

The chain recombines TRBV11-2 with TRBJ2-7; D gene uncertain. From germline, CDR1 is SGHAT and CDR2 FQNNGV. The CDR3 is made up of 15 amino acids. Between the trimmed V and J ends, which lost 0 bases and 3 bases, there was a span of 12 bases. The CDR3: CASSLDVAANYEQYF. CDR3 sequence (DNA): TGTGCCAGCAGCTTAGATGTGGCAGCAAACTACGAGCAGTACTTC.

This clone was seen a single time. The chain carries TRBV6-5 and TRBJ1-1; D call uncertain. The V gene lost 7 bases and the J gene lost 4 bases, with 13 bases spanning the gap. CDR1 and CDR2 from the germline V gene are MNHEY and SVGAGI. The CDR3 loop spans 13 amino acids. This CDR3 is CASTDWGGTEAFF. The CDR3, as DNA: TGTGCCAGCACCGATTGGGGAGGCACTGAAGCTTTCTTT.

The gene calls are TRBV19 and TRBJ1-6, with TRBD1 identical over 9 bases. There are 15 residues in the CDR3. CDR1 and CDR2 from the germline V gene are LNHDA and SQIVND (reference sequence). The V gene end was trimmed by 9 bases and the J gene end by 7 bases; junction bases not matched to a gene: 10. This CDR3 is CARESHRGHNSPLHF. CDR3 in DNA: TGTGCCAGAGAGTCCCACAGGGGGCACAATTCACCCCTCCACTTT.

J is TRBJ2-3 and V is TRBV3-1 (or the pseudogene TRBV3-2); TRBD2 matches at 7 bases. Germline V gene data show CDR1 as LGHDT and CDR2 as YNNKEL (reference sequence). The trim removed 3 bases at V and 0 bases at J, leaving 6 bases unmatched. CDR3 size: 16 residues. The CDR3 is CASSQDSGPSTDTQYF. DNA for the CDR3: TGTGCCAGCAGCCAGGATAGCGGGCCGAGCACAGATACGCAGTATTTT.

This chain uses TRBV7-9 with TRBJ2-3; D possibly corresponds to TRBD2 (6 bases). The V gene lost 4 bases and the J gene lost 4 bases, with 9 bases spanning the gap. CDR3 length: 13 amino acids. The germline V gene encodes CDR1 SEHNR and CDR2 FQNEAQ (reference sequence). In DNA form, the CDR3 reads TGTGCCAGCAGCTCCCCGGGAGCAGATACGCAGTATTTT. The encoded protein is CASSSPGADTQYF.

The gene calls are TRBV6-5 and TRBJ2-2; D is unclear. Germline-derived CDR1 and CDR2 are MNHEY and SVGAGI. The germline V and J ends were trimmed by 5 bases and 7 bases, with 11 bases remaining between them. The CDR3 runs to 13 residues. For the CDR3, the DNA is TGTGCCAGCAGTCCCAATCATAACGGGGAGCTGTTTTTT. Amino acids: CASSPNHNGELFF.